This T cell receptor (beta chain) stems from a study of blood T cell repertoires in COVID-19. Overall study: In each case, the material was cDNA or gDNA derived from T cells, B-cell-depleted T cells, or PBMCs.

Assay: immunoSEQ multiplex PCR; the TCRdb copy retains only in-frame clones and omits some. The sample records roughly 170,000 clones, 60% to 80% being singletons. This CDR3 has 10 residues. Germline CDR1 reads MDHEN; CDR2 reads SYDVKM. V gave up 5 bases and J gave up 7 bases, with 5 bases separating them. Cohorts were determined from participant-reported clinical history. Two negative PCRs, clearance, or symptom resolution had been documented for recovered Cohort 3 donors. The clonotype comes from a woman aged 45-65 years who had recovered from COVID-19. The chain links TRBV28 to TRBJ1-1; D not resolved. The sample taken for sequencing was PBMCs or T cells enriched from blood (not recorded which). This chain's CDR3 is CASSVYEAFF. CDR3 in DNA: TGTGCCAGCAGTGTTTATGAAGCTTTCTTT.